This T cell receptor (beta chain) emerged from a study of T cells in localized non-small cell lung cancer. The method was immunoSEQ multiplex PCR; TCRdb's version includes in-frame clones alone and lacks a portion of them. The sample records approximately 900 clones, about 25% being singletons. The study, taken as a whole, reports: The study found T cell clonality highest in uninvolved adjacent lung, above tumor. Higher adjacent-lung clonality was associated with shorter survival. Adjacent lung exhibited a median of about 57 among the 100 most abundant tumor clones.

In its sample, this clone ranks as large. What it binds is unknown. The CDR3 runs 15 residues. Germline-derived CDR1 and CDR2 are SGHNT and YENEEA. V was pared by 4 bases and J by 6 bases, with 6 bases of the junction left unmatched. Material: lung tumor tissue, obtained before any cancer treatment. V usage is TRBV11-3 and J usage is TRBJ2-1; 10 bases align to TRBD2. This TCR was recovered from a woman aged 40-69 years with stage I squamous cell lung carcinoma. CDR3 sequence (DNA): TGTGCCAGCAGCTCGTTAGCGGGAGGTGGCAATGAGCAGTTCTTC. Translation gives CASSSLAGGGNEQFF. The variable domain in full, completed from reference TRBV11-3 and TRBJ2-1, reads EAGVVQSPRYKIIEKKQPVAFWCNPISGHNTLYWYLQNLGQGPELLIRYENEEAVDDSQLPKDRFSAERLKGVDSTLKIQPAELGDSAVYLCASSSLAGGGNEQFFGPGTRLTVL.